This TCR beta chain came from a study of identical twins. CDR1 and CDR2 from the germline V gene are KGHDR and SFDVKD. Trimming left V 5 bases short and J 5 bases short, with 17 bases between. The CDR3 is made up of 16 amino acids. Using its own MiXCR run on the 5' RACE reads, TCRdb lists one record per CDR3 protein. The repertoire includes some 1,600,000 distinct CDR3 sequences, around 29% of them detected once, and about 0.27% sits in the top ten. The rearrangement joins TRBV24-1 to TRBJ2-2; possible D gene TRBD1, 5 bases. Input material: cord blood. This receptor was obtained from a newborn girl in good health. The CDR3 region is CATSGRSRVGTGELFF. In nucleotides, the CDR3 is TGTGCCACCAGTGGCCGCAGCAGGGTCGGGACCGGGGAGCTGTTTTTT.